The sequence of this T cell receptor (beta chain) was determined in a study of identical twins. TCRdb redid the calling of the 5' RACE reads with MiXCR, one entry per CDR3 protein. The data show 250,000 or so distinct CDR3 sequences, 9.5% to 15% seen once. CDR3 size: 14 residues. Germline V gene data show CDR1 as WSHSY and CDR2 as SAAADI. The J segment lost 6 bases and the V segment lost 5 bases, leaving 4 bases of the junction unmatched. This sample was also put to use in a study of yellow fever vaccine responses in identical twins.

The V and J genes are TRBV10-2 and TRBJ2-7; 13 nucleotides match TRBD2. This receptor was obtained from a woman younger than 35 in good health. Material: memory (CD45RO+) T cells sorted from blood. The CDR3 is CASSTSGRASEQYF. Here the CDR3 DNA reads TGCGCCAGCAGTACTAGCGGGAGGGCCTCCGAGCAGTACTTC.